The rows below give T cell receptor beta chains drawn from one sample of a study of vaccination and CD4 T cells after COVID-19. These receptors' targets are unknown. TCRdb re-analysed the PCR reads in MiXCR, keeping a single row per CDR3 protein. Among around 10,000 distinct CDR3 sequences listed, approximately 24% were seen once. The sample here was CD4+ T cells from blood, cultured in vitro, taken after SARS-CoV-2 vaccination. These receptors originate from a human donor who had recovered from COVID-19. The CDR3 runs from the conserved cysteine through the conserved F or W. Each record gives: CDR3 protein, CDR3 DNA, V gene, D gene, clone size, J gene. D genes are given only for firm matches. Clone size is not always given. Where it is, it says once, few, many or a class for expanded clones.

CSAGPGTSEQFF | TGCAGTGCTGGCCCAGGGACTTCCGAGCAGTTCTTC | TRBV20-1 | . | . | TRBJ2-1
CSVVAPPNEQFF | TGCAGCGTTGTGGCCCCCCCTAATGAGCAGTTCTTC | TRBV29-1 | . | . | TRBJ2-1
CASSPPGHQGYTF | TGTGCCAGCAGTCCGCCGGGGCATCAAGGCTACACCTTC | TRBV6-1 | . | . | TRBJ1-2
CASSLERIGYNEQFF | TGTGCCAGCAGCTTAGAAAGGATCGGGTACAATGAGCAGTTCTTC | TRBV11-2 | . | . | TRBJ2-1
CASSQPGTSLPYEQYF | TGTGCCAGCAGTCAACCGGGGACTAGCTTGCCCTACGAGCAGTACTTC | TRBV12-3/TRBV12-4 | TRBD2 | . | TRBJ2-7
CASSRAGQGRFYEQYF | TGTGCCAGCAGCCGTGCGGGACAGGGACGCTTTTACGAGCAGTACTTC | TRBV5-4 | TRBD1 | few | TRBJ2-7
CASSLGPARWYEQYF | TGTGCCAGCAGTTTAGGGCCCGCCAGGTGGTACGAGCAGTACTTC | TRBV12-3/TRBV12-4 | . | . | TRBJ2-7
CASSLISRTYEQYF | TGTGCCAGCAGTTTAATCTCCCGGACCTACGAGCAGTACTTC | TRBV27 | . | few | TRBJ2-7
CASSSTGGQETQYF | TGTGCCAGCAGCTCCACAGGGGGCCAGGAGACCCAGTACTTC | TRBV5-4 | TRBD1 | few | TRBJ2-5
CASSLFRQGVTLELFF | TGTGCCAGCAGTTTATTCCGACAGGGGGTCACTCTGGAGCTGTTTTTT | TRBV27 | TRBD1 | few | TRBJ2-2
CSAGPKNTYNSPLHF | TGCAGTGCCGGACCGAAAAACACCTATAATTCACCCCTCCACTTT | TRBV20-1 | . | few | TRBJ1-6
CASRHTGRYAYEQYF | TGTGCCAGCCGCCACACAGGGCGCTATGCCTACGAGCAGTACTTC | TRBV27 | . | few | TRBJ2-7
CASSLGTGEKLFF | TGTGCCAGCAGCTTGGGGACAGGGGAAAAACTGTTTTTT | TRBV7-9 | TRBD1 | . | TRBJ1-4
CASSLSAGGRWEQYF | TGTGCCAGCAGCTTATCAGCGGGAGGGAGATGGGAGCAGTACTTC | TRBV7-2 | TRBD2 | . | TRBJ2-7
CASGERWKETQYF | TGTGCCAGCGGGGAGCGCTGGAAAGAGACCCAGTACTTC | TRBV7-3 | . | medium-sized | TRBJ2-5
CATRHGGPYEQYF | TGTGCCACCCGACACGGGGGGCCCTACGAGCAGTACTTC | TRBV10-3 | . | . | TRBJ2-7
CATSEPAPLGEQYF | TGTGCCACCAGTGAACCCGCGCCGCTGGGGGAGCAGTACTTC | TRBV24-1 | . | . | TRBJ2-7
CSIEDEQFF | TGCAGTATAGAGGATGAGCAGTTCTTC | TRBV20-1 | . | once | TRBJ2-1
CSTATGLRVNTEAFF | TGCAGTACTGCTACAGGGCTTAGGGTGAACACTGAAGCTTTCTTT | TRBV20-1 | . | medium-sized | TRBJ1-1
CSAAGQSNYGYTF | TGCAGTGCCGCCGGACAGTCCAACTATGGCTACACCTTC | TRBV20-1 | . | medium-sized | TRBJ1-2
CASSSTGTGNTIYF | TGTGCCAGCAGTTCCACAGGGACTGGAAACACCATATATTTT | TRBV27 | . | . | TRBJ1-3
CASSPDRGTYNEQFF | TGTGCCAGCAGCCCTGACAGGGGAACCTACAATGAGCAGTTCTTC | TRBV28 | TRBD1 | . | TRBJ2-1
CASSVDAGTRNHYEQYF | TGTGCCAGCAGCGTAGACGCCGGGACCCGTAATCACTACGAGCAGTACTTC | TRBV9 | . | . | TRBJ2-7
CASSVSVRTGVNTEAFF | TGCGCCAGCAGCGTATCCGTCCGGACAGGGGTAAACACTGAAGCTTTCTTT | TRBV5-1 | TRBD1 | few | TRBJ1-1
CSARVLAGGSYNEQFF | TGCAGTGCTAGAGTACTAGCGGGAGGTTCCTACAATGAGCAGTTCTTC | TRBV20-1 | TRBD2 | . | TRBJ2-1
CASSRGVITDTQYF | TGTGCCAGCAGCCGTGGGGTAATCACAGATACGCAGTATTTT | TRBV11-2 | . | few | TRBJ2-3
CASSVRTGNQPQHF | TGTGCCAGCAGTGTCAGAACAGGGAATCAGCCCCAGCATTTT | TRBV2 | . | few | TRBJ1-5
CASSYSRQGGTEAFF | TGTGCCAGCAGTTACTCGAGGCAGGGTGGAACTGAAGCTTTCTTT | TRBV6-5 | . | few | TRBJ1-1
CASRLAGVRDTQYF | TGTGCCAGCAGATTAGCGGGAGTTAGGGATACGCAGTATTTT | TRBV28 | TRBD2 | few | TRBJ2-3
CSARHLETQYF | TGCAGTGCTCGTCATTTAGAGACCCAGTACTTC | TRBV20-1 | . | . | TRBJ2-5
CASSLEMAGEKLFF | TGTGCCAGCAGCTTAGAGATGGCGGGTGAAAAACTGTTTTTT | TRBV7-8 | . | few | TRBJ1-4
CASSPAGGFHEQYF | TGTGCCAGCAGCCCAGCGGGAGGGTTCCACGAGCAGTACTTC | TRBV7-9 | TRBD2 | few | TRBJ2-7
CASSYLQDSNYGYTF | TGTGCCAGCAGCTACCTACAGGACTCTAACTATGGCTACACCTTC | TRBV5-6 | . | . | TRBJ1-2